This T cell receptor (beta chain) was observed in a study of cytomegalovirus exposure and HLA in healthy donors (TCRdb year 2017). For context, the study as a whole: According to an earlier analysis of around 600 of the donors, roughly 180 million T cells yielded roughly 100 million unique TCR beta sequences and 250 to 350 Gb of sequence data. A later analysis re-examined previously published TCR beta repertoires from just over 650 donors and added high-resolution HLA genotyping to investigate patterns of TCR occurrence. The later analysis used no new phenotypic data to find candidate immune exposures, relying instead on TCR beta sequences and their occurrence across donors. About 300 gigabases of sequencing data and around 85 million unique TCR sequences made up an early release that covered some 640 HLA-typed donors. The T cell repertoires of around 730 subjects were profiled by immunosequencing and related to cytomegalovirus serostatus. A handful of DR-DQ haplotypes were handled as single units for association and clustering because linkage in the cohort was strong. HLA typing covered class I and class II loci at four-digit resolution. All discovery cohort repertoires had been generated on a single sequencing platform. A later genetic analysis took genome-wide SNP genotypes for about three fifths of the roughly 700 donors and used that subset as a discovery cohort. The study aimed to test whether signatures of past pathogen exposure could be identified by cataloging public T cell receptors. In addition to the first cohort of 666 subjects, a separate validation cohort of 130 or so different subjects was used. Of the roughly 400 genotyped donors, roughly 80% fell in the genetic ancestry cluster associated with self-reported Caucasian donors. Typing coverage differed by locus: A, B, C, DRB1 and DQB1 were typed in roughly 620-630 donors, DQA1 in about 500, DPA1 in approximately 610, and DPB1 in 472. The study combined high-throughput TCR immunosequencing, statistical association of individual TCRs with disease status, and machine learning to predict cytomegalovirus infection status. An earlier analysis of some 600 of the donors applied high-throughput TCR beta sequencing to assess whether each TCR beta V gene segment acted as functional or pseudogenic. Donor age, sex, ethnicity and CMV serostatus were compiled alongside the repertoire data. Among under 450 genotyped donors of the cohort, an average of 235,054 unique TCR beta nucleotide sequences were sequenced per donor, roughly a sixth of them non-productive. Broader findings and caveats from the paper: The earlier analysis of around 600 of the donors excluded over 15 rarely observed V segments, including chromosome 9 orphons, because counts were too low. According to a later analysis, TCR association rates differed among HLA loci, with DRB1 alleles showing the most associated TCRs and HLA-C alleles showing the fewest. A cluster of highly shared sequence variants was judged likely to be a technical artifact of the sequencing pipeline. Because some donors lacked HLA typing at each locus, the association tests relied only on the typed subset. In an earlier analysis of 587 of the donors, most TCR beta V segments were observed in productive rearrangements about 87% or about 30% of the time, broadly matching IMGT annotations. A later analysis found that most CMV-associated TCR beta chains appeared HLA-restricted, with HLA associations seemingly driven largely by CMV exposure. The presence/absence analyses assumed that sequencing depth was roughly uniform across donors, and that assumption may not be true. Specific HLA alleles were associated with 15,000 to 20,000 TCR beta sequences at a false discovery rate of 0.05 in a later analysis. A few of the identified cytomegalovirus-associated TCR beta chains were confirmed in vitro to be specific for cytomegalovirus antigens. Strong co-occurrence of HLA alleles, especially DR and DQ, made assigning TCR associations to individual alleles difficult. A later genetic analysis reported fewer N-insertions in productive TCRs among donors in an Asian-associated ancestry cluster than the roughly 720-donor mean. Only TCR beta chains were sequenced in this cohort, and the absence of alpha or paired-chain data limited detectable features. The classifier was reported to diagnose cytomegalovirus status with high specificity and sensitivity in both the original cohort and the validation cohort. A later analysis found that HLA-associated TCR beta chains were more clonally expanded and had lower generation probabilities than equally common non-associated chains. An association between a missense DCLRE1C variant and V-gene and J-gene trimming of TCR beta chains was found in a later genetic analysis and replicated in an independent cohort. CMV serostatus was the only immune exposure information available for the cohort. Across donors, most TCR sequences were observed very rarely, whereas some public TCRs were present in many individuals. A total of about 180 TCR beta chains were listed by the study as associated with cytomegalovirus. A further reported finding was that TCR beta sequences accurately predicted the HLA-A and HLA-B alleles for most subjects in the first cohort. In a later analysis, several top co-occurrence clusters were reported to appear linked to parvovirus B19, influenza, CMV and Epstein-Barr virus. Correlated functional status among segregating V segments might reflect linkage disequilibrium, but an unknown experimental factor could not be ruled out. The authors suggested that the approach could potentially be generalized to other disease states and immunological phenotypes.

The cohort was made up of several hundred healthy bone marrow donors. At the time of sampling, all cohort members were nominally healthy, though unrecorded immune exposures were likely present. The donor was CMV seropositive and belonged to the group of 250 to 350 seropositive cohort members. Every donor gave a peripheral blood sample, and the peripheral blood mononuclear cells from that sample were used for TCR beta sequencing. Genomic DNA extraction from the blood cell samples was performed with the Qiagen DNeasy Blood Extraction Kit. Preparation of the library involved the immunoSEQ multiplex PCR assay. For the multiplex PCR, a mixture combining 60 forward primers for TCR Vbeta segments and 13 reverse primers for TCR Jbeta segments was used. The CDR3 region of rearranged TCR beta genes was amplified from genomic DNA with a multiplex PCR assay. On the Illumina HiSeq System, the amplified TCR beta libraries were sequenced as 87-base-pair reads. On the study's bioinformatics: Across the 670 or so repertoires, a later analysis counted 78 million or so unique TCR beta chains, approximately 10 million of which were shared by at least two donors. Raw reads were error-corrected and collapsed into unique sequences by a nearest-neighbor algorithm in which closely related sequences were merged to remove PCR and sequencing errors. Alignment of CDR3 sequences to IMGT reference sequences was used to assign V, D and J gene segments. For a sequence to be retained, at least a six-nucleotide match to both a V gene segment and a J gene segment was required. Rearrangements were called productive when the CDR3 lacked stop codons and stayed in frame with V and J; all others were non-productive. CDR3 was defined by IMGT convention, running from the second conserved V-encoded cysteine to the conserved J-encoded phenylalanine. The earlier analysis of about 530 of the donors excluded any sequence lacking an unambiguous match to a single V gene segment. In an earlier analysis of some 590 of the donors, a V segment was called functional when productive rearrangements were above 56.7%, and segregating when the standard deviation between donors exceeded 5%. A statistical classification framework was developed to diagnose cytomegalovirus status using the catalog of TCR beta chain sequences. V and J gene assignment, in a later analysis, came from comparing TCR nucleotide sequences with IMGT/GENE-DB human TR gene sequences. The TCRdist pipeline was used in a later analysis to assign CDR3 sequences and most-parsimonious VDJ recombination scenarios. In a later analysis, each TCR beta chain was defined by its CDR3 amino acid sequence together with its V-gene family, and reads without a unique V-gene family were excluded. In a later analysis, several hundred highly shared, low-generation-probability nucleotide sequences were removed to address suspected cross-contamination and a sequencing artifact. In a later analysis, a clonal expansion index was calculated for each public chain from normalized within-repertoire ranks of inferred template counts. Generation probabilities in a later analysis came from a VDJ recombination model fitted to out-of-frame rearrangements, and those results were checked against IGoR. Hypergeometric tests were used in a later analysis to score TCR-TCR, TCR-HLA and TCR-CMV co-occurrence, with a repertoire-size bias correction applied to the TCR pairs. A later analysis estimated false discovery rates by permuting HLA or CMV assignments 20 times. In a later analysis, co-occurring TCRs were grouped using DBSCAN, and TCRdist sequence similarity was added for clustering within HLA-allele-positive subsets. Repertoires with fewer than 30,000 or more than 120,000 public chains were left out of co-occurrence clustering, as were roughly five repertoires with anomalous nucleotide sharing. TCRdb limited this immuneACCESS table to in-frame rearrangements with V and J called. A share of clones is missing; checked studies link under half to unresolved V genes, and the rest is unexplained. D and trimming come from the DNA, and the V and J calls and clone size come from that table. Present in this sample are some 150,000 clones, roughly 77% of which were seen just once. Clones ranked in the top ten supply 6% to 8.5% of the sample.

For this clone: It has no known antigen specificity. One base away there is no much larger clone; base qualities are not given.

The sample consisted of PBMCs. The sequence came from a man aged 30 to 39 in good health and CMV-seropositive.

CDR3 protein: CASSQQTGGQPQHF. The bases read TGCGCCAGCAGCCAGCAGACAGGGGGTCAGCCCCAGCATTTT. The rearranged chain carries TRBV4-3 and TRBJ1-5, with TRBD1 identical over 9 junction bases. The germline V gene sets CDR1 to LGHNA and CDR2 to YSLEER. Germline trimming: 3 bases from V, 6 bases from J; junction bases outside gene matches: 3. The CDR3 goes from the cysteine to the phenylalanine over 14 residues. Of all the DNA, just the CDR3 is kept, 42 bases in frame from base 1.